This is a list of T cell receptor beta chains from one sample in a study of blood T cells in healthy people across ages. MiXCR, run by TCRdb on the 5' RACE reads, gives a single entry per CDR3 protein. Seen here are 900,000 to 950,000 distinct CDR3 sequences, 25% to 30% observed once, and the top ten hold about 9.4%. These data were also filed under a second study, of T cells of mothers and their children.

The sequenced material came from blood. The source of these receptors is a woman aged 40 to 50 in good health. CDR3s include the opening cysteine and the closing phenylalanine or tryptophan. A D gene is named only where the DNA matches it firmly. The size entry is marked missing in some rows and otherwise reads once, few, many or a size class.

-	TRBJ2-5	many	TRBV4-3	CASSQDEAGLGETQYF	TGCGCCAGCAGCCAAGATGAAGCAGGGCTGGGAGAGACCCAGTACTTC
-	TRBJ1-2	few	TRBV29-1	CSVGMTDSYGYTF	TGCAGCGTTGGGATGACAGACTCCTATGGCTACACCTTC
-	TRBJ1-2	few	TRBV14	CASSQASGGNYGYTF	TGTGCCAGCAGCCAAGCGTCGGGGGGCAACTATGGCTACACCTTC
-	TRBJ1-2	-	TRBV19	CASSPGVANYGYTF	TGTGCCAGTAGCCCAGGAGTGGCTAACTATGGCTACACCTTC
-	TRBJ2-1	-	TRBV11-2	CASSRRPGNNEQFF	TGTGCCAGCAGCCGAAGACCGGGGAACAATGAGCAGTTCTTC
TRBD2	TRBJ2-1	few	TRBV27	CASSLLGGGPLKQFF	TGTGCCAGCAGTTTACTAGGCGGGGGGCCCTTGAAGCAGTTCTTC
-	TRBJ2-5	few	TRBV18	CASSPPGSRETQYF	TGTGCCAGCTCACCTCCGGGTAGTAGAGAGACCCAGTACTTC
-	TRBJ1-2	many	TRBV20-1	CSARATEVGYGYTF	TGCAGTGCTAGAGCGACGGAAGTAGGCTATGGCTACACCTTC
-	TRBJ2-1	few	TRBV7-2	CASTLLRGGAINEQFF	TGTGCCAGCACCTTATTAAGGGGGGGGGCTATCAATGAGCAGTTCTTC
TRBD1	TRBJ2-5	few	TRBV25-1	CASRKGQGETQYF	TGTGCCAGCAGGAAGGGACAGGGGGAGACCCAGTACTTC
-	TRBJ1-1	few	TRBV29-1	CSVVGRGPEAFF	TGCAGCGTTGTGGGCCGGGGCCCTGAAGCTTTCTTT
TRBD2	TRBJ2-3	-	TRBV13	CASSTLAGTTDTQYF	TGTGCCAGCAGCACCCTAGCGGGTACCACAGATACGCAGTATTTT
TRBD1	TRBJ1-5	-	TRBV7-9	CASSLTGEDEPQHF	TGTGCCAGCAGCTTAACAGGGGAGGATGAGCCCCAGCATTTT
-	TRBJ2-1	many	TRBV12-3/TRBV12-4	CASSLGTYGGEQFF	TGTGCCAGCAGTTTAGGGACATACGGGGGTGAGCAGTTCTTC
TRBD2	TRBJ2-3	few	TRBV20-1	CSARNLAEADTQYF	TGCAGTGCTAGAAATCTAGCGGAGGCAGATACGCAGTATTTT
TRBD2	TRBJ2-5	-	TRBV6-6	CASSYSKTSGGGETRYF	TGTGCCAGCAGTTACTCCAAGACTAGCGGGGGTGGAGAGACCCGGTACTTC
TRBD1	TRBJ2-7	-	TRBV15	CATSRTGFDEQYF	TGTGCCACCAGCAGGACAGGGTTTGACGAGCAGTACTTC
-	TRBJ1-6	-	TRBV3-1	CASSQGQGLYNSPLHF	TGTGCCAGCAGCCAAGGGCAAGGATTATATAATTCACCCCTCCACTTT
-	TRBJ2-3	-	TRBV19	CASSTNPDSVDMQYF	TGTGCCAGTAGTACCAACCCCGATTCAGTGGATATGCAGTATTTT
TRBD1	TRBJ2-1	few	TRBV11-1	CASSPMTGFAFNEQFF	TGTGCCAGCAGCCCCATGACAGGGTTTGCCTTCAATGAGCAGTTCTTC
-	TRBJ1-6	few	TRBV20-1	CSAPLRQTENPPLHF	TGCAGTGCTCCACTACGACAGACTGAGAATCCACCCCTCCACTTT
TRBD1	TRBJ2-3	few	TRBV7-3	CASSSRRTGFTDTQYF	TGTGCCAGCAGCTCCCGCCGGACAGGTTTCACAGATACGCAGTATTTT
-	TRBJ2-7	-	TRBV4-3	CASSHVQSGLSDEQYF	TGCGCCAGCAGCCACGTGCAAAGCGGCCTCTCCGACGAGCAGTACTTC
-	TRBJ2-7	-	TRBV12-3/TRBV12-4	CASSKGQTYEQYF	TGTGCCAGCAGCAAGGGACAAACCTACGAGCAGTACTTC
TRBD1	TRBJ1-2	many	TRBV27	CASRGQFYGYTF	TGTGCCAGCCGGGGACAGTTCTATGGCTACACCTTC
-	TRBJ1-3	-	TRBV9	CASSAAGSGNTIYF	TGTGCCAGCAGCGCCGCGGGGTCTGGAAACACCATATATTTT
-	TRBJ1-1	-	TRBV7-2	CASGRTPNTEAFF	TGTGCCAGCGGAAGGACACCGAACACTGAAGCTTTCTTT
-	TRBJ2-2	-	TRBV7-2	CASSLGVNTGELFF	TGTGCCAGCAGCTTAGGGGTCAACACCGGGGAGCTGTTTTTT